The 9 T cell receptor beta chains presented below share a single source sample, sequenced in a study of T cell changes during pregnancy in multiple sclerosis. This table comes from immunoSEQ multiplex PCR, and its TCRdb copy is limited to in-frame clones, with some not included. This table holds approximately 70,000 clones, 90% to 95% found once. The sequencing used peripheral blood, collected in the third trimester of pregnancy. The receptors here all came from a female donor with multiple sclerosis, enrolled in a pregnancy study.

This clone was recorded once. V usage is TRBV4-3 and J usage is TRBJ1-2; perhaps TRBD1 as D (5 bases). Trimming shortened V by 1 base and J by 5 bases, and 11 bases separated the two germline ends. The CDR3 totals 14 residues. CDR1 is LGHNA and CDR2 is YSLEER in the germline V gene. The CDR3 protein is CASSQVRTSYGYTF. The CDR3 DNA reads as TGCGCCAGCAGCCAAGTAAGGACATCATATGGCTACACCTTC.

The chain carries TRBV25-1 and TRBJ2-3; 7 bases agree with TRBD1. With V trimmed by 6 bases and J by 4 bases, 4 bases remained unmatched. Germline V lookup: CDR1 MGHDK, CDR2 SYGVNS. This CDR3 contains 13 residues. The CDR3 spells CASRDRVSDTQYF. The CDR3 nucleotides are TGTGCCAGCAGAGACAGGGTCTCAGATACGCAGTATTTT.

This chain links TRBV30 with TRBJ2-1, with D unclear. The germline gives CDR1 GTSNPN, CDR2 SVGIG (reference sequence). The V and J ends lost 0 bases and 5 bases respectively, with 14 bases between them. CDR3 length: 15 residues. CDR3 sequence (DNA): TGTGCCTGGAGTGTACGACAAGGTTTAAACAATGAGCAGTTCTTC. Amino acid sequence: CAWSVRQGLNNEQFF.

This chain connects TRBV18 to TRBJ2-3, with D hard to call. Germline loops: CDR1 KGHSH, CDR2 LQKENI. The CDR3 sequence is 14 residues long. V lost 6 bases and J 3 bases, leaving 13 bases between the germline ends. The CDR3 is CASSPVSVTDTQYF. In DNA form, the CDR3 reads TGTGCCAGCTCTCCCGTTTCCGTTACAGATACGCAGTATTTT. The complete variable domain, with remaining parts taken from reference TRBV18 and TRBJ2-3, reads NAGVMQNPRHLVRRRGQEARLRCSPMKGHSHVYWYRQLPEEGLKFMVYLQKENIIDESGMPKERFSAEFPKEGPSILRIQQVVRGDSAAYFCASSPVSVTDTQYFGPGTRLTVL.

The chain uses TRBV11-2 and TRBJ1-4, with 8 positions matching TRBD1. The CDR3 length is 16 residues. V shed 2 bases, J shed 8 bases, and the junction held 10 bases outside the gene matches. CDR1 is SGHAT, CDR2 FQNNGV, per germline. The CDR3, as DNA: TGTGCCAGCAGCTTATCCACCGGACAGGGACGGGAAAAACTGTTTTTT. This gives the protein CASSLSTGQGREKLFF. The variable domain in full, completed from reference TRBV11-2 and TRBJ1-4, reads EAGVAQSPRYKIIEKRQSVAFWCNPISGHATLYWYQQILGQGPKLLIQFQNNGVVDDSQLPKDRFSAERLKGVDSTLKIQPAKLEDSAVYLCASSLSTGQGREKLFFGSGTQLSVL.

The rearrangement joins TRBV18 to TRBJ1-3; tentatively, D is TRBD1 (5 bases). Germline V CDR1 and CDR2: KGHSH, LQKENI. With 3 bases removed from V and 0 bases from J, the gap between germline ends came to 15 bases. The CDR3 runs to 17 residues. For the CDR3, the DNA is TGTGCCAGCTCACCCACGACAGCGGGAAACTCTGGAAACACCATATATTTT. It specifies CASSPTTAGNSGNTIYF.

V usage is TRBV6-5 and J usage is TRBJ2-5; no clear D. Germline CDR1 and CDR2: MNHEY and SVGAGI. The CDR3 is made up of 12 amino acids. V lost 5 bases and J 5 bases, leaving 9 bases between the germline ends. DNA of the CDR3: TGTGCCAGCAGTGAGGCGTTGGAGACCCAGTACTTC. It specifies CASSEALETQYF.

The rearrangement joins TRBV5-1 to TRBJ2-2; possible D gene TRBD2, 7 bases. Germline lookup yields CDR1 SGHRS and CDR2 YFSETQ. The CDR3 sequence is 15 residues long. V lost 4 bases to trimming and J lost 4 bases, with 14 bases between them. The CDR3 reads CASSPMGGPTGELFF. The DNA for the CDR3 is TGCGCCAGCAGCCCCATGGGGGGGCCCACCGGGGAGCTGTTTTTT.

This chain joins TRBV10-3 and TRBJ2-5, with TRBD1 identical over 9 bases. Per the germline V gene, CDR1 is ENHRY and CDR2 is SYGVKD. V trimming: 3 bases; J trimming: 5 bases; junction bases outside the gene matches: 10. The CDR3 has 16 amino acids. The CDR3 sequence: CAISDIGQGTGETQYF. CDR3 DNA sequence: TGTGCCATCAGTGATATAGGACAGGGGACCGGGGAGACCCAGTACTTC.